Listed below are T cell receptor beta chains from one sample, sequenced in a study of cytomegalovirus exposure and HLA in healthy donors. Assay used: immunoSEQ multiplex PCR; TCRdb lists only in-frame clones, some missing. The sample records approximately 130,000 clones, approximately 85% being singletons. Sequencing input: PBMCs. Every receptor here comes from a woman between 25 and 40 years old in good health and CMV-seropositive. CDR3s include the opening cysteine and the closing phenylalanine or tryptophan. Each record gives: CDR3 protein, CDR3 DNA, V gene, clone size, D gene, J gene. The D gene is left open where the match is weak. Expanded clones get a size class; other rows say once, few or many, or leave the size out.

CASREQGADGYTF TGTGCCAGCAGAGAACAGGGGGCGGATGGCTACACCTTC TRBV7-2 few TRBD1 TRBJ1-2
CASSPDRGNQPQHF TGCGCCAGCAGCCCGGACAGGGGCAATCAGCCCCAGCATTTT TRBV5-1 NA TRBD1 TRBJ1-5
CASSIQQGYYGYTF TGTGCCAGTAGTATCCAACAGGGCTACTATGGCTACACCTTC TRBV19 NA NA TRBJ1-2
CASSPQWGGFGTEAFF TGTGCCAGCAGCCCGCAATGGGGGGGCTTTGGCACTGAAGCTTTCTTT TRBV7-9 NA NA TRBJ1-1
CASCCGTTYEQYF TGTGCCAGCTGTTGCGGGACCACCTACGAGCAGTACTTC TRBV2 NA NA TRBJ2-7
CASRETSGSWYNEQFF TGTGCCAGCAGGGAGACTAGCGGGAGTTGGTACAATGAGCAGTTCTTC TRBV2 once TRBD2 TRBJ2-1
CASSGRVGYTF TGTGCCAGCAGCGGCAGGGTTGGCTACACCTTC TRBV9 few NA TRBJ1-2
CASSLDGQSTDTQYF TGCGCCAGCAGCTTGGACGGACAGAGCACAGATACGCAGTATTTT TRBV5-1 NA NA TRBJ2-3
CASSPLLQETQYF TGTGCCAGTAGTCCCCTCCTCCAAGAGACCCAGTACTTC TRBV19 NA NA TRBJ2-5
CASSWTTNEQFF TGTGCCAGCAGTTGGACTACCAATGAGCAGTTCTTC TRBV2 NA NA TRBJ2-1
CASRSITEAFF TGTGCCAGCAGGAGTATCACTGAAGCTTTCTTT TRBV6-6 NA NA TRBJ1-1
CASRLGLAGTDTQYF TGTGCCAGCAGATTGGGACTAGCGGGCACAGATACGCAGTATTTT TRBV2 NA TRBD2 TRBJ2-3
CASSGSYNEQFF TGTGCCAGTAGCGGATCCTACAATGAGCAGTTCTTC TRBV28 NA NA TRBJ2-1
CASSYLDRGTSPLHF TGTGCCAGCAGTTACCTCGACAGGGGCACTTCACCCCTCCACTTT TRBV6-6 few TRBD1 TRBJ1-6